This T cell receptor (beta chain) comes out of a study of control samples from healthy donors and cancer patients. The CDR3 consists of 13 residues. V lost 4 bases to trimming and J lost 0 bases, with 4 bases between them. Germline values: CDR1 SNHLY, CDR2 FYNNEI. Generated by immunoSEQ multiplex PCR, the TCRdb table keeps only in-frame clones and is missing some. The table shows approximately 87,000 clones, with 90% to 95% occurring only once. Sequences were obtained from blood. The receptor was isolated from a man aged 45-60 years in good health. This chain connects TRBV2 to TRBJ1-3; D call uncertain. The CDR3 region is CASSANSGNTIYF. The CDR3 bases are TGTGCCAGCAGTGCCAACTCTGGAAACACCATATATTTT.